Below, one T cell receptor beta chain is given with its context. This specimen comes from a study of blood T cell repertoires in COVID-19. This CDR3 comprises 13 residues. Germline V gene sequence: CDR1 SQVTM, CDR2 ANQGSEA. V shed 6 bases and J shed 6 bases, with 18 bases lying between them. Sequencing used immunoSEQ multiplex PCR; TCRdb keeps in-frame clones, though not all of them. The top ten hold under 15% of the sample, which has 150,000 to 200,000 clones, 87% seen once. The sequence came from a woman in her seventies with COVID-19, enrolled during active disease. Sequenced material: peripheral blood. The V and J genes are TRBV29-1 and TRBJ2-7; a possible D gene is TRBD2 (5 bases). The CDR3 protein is CSVNVGIEGEQYF. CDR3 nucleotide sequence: TGCAGCGTCAATGTGGGGATCGAGGGCGAGCAGTACTTC.